This T cell receptor (beta chain) is drawn from a study of T cells after yellow fever vaccination. Germline lookup yields CDR1 SGHRS and CDR2 YFSETQ. This CDR3 contains 16 residues. The ends lost 4 bases at V and 7 bases at J; junction bases unmatched: 14. This clonotype occurred a few times. TCRdb itself ran the 5' RACE reads through MiXCR, one entry per CDR3 protein. This table holds under 600,000 distinct CDR3 sequences, about a fifth found once. The origin of this receptor is a man younger than 35 who received the YFV17D yellow fever vaccine. V and J are TRBV5-1 and TRBJ2-1, with 7 positions matching TRBD2. The sequenced sample was PBMCs, obtained around 3 weeks after the first yellow fever vaccination. CDR3 amino acids: CASSPLPGRGTNEQFF. For the CDR3, the DNA is TGCGCCAGCAGCCCCCTGCCCGGGCGGGGGACTAATGAGCAGTTCTTC. Full variable domain (outside the CDR3, taken from reference TRBV5-1 and TRBJ2-1): KAGVTQTPRYLIKTRGQQVTLSCSPISGHRSVSWYQQTPGQGLQFLFEYFSETQRNKGNFPGRFSGRQFSNSRSEMNVSTLELGDSALYLCASSPLPGRGTNEQFFGPGTRLTVL.